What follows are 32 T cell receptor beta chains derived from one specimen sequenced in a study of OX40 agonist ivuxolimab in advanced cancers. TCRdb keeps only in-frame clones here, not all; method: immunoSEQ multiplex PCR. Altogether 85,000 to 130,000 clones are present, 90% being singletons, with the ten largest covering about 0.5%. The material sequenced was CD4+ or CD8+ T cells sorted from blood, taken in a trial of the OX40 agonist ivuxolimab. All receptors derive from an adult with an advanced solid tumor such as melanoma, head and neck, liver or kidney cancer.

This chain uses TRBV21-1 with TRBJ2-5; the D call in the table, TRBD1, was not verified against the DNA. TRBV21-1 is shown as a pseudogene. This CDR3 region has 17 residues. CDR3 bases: TGTGCCAGCAGCGAACGCCTCCCCACTGATCAAGGGGGGACCCAGTACTTC. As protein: CASSERLPTDQGGTQYF.

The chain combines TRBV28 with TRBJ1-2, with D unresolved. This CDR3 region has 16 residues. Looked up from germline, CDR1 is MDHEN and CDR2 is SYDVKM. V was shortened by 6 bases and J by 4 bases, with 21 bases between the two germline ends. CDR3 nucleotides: TGTGCCAGCAGGCCCCCTCCCATGGGCCGCGCCTATGGCTACACCTTC. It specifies CASRPPPMGRAYGYTF.

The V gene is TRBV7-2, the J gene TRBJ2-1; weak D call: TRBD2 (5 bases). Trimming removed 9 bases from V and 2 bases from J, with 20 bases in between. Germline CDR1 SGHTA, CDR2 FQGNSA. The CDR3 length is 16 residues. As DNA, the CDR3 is TGTGCCAGTCTGCTTTTCGGCGGGCAGACCTACAATGAGCAGTTCTTC. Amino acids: CASLLFGGQTYNEQFF.

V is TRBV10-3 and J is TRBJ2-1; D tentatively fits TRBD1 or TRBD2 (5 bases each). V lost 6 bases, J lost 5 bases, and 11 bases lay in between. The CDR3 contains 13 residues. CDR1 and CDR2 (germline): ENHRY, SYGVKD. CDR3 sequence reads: CAIRGTDDNEQFF. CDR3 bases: TGTGCCATCAGGGGGACCGACGACAATGAGCAGTTCTTC.

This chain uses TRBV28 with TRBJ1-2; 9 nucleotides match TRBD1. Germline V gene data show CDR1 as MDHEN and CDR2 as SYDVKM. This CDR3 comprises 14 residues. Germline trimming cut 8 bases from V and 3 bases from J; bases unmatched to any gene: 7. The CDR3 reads CASRTGGSHYGYTF. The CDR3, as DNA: TGTGCCAGCCGCACAGGGGGCAGTCACTATGGCTACACCTTC.

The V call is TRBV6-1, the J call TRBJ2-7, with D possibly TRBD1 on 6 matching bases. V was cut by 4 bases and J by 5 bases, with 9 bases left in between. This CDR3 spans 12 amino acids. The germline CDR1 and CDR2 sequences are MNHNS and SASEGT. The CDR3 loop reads CASSGTGNEQYF. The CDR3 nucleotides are TGTGCCAGCAGTGGCACAGGGAACGAGCAGTACTTC.

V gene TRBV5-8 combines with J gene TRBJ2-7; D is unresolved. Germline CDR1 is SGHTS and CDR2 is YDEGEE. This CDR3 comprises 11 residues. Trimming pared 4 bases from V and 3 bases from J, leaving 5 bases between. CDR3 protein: CASSKNYEQYF. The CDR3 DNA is TGTGCCAGCAGCAAAAACTACGAGCAGTACTTC.

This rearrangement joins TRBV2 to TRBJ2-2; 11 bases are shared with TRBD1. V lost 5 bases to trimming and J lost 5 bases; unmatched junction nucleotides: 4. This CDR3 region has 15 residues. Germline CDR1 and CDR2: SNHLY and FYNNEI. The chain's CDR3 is CASSSGQGGTGELFF. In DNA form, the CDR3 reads TGTGCCAGCAGTTCGGGACAGGGGGGGACCGGGGAGCTGTTTTTT.

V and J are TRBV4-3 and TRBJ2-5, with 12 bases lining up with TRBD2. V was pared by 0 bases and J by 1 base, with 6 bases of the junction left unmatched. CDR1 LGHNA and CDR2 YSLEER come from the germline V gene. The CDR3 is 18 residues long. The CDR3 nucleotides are TGCGCCAGCAGCCAAGAACCCACTAGCGGGGGGTTCCAAGAGACCCAGTACTTC. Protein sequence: CASSQEPTSGGFQETQYF.

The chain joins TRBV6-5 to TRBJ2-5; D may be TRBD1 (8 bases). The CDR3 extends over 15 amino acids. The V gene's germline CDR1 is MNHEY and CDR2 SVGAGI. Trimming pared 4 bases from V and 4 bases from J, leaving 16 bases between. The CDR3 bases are TGTGCCAGCAGTTTTCGGACAGGGAGGGGAGAGACCCAGTACTTC. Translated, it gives CASSFRTGRGETQYF.

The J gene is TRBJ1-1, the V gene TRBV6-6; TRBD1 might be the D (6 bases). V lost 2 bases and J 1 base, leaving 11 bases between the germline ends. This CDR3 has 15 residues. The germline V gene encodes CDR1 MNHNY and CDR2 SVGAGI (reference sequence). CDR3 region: CASSYRGAGNTEAFF. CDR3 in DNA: TGTGCCAGCAGTTACCGGGGGGCAGGGAACACTGAAGCTTTCTTT.

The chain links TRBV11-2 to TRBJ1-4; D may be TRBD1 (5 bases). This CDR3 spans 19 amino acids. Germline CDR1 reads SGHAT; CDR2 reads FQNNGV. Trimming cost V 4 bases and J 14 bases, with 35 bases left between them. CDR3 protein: CASSSISPGSDPERRSLFF. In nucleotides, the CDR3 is TGTGCCAGCAGCTCCATTTCCCCAGGGTCGGACCCTGAAAGACGGTCGCTGTTTTTT.

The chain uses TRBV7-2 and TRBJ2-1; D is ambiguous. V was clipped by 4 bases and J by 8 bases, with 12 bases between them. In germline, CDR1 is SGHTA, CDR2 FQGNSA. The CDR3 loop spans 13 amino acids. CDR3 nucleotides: TGTGCCAGCAGCTCAACGTCGGTCTATGAGCAGTTCTTC. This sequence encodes CASSSTSVYEQFF.

DNA for the CDR3: TGTGCCAGCAGCGCCTTGCCAGATACGCAGTATTTT. As protein: CASSALPDTQYF. The rearrangement links TRBV27 to TRBJ2-3; D unclear. The germline gives CDR1 MNHEY, CDR2 SMNVEV (reference sequence). The V end lost 6 bases, the J end lost 4 bases, and 8 bases lay between the germline ends. The CDR3 totals 12 residues.

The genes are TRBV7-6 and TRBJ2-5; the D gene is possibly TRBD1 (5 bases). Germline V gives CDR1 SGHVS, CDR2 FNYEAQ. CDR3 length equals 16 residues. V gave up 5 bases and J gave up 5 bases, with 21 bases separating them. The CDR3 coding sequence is TGTGCCAGCAGCCCCACCTCCCCAGGGCTCGCGGAGACCCAGTACTTC. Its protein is CASSPTSPGLAETQYF.

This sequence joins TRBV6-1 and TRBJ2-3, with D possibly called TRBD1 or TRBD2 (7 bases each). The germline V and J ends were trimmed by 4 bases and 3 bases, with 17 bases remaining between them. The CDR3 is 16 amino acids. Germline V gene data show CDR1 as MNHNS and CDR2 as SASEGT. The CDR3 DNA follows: TGTGCCAGCAGTGCCTATCCCCAGGGGGGGACAGATACGCAGTATTTT. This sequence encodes CASSAYPQGGTDTQYF.

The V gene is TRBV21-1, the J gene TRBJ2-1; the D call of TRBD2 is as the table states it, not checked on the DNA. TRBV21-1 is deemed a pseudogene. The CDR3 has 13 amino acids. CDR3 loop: CASSKTGGNEQFF. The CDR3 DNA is TGTGCCAGCAGCAAAACCGGGGGTAATGAGCAGTTCTTC.

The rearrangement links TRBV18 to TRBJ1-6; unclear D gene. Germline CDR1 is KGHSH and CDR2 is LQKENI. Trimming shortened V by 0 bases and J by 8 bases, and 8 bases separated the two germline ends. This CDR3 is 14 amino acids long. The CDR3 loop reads CASSPPLKDSPLHF. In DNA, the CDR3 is TGTGCCAGCTCACCACCTCTTAAGGATTCACCCCTCCACTTT.

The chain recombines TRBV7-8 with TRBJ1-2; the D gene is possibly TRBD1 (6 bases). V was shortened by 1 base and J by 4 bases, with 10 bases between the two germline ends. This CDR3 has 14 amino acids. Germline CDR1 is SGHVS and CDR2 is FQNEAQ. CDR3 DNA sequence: TGTGCCAGCAGCTTAGGCGGGACATCCTATGGCTACACCTTC. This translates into CASSLGGTSYGYTF.

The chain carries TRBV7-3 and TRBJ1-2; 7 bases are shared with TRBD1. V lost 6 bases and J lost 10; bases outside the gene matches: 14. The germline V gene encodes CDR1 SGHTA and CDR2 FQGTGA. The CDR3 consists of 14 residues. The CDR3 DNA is TGTGCCAGCAGTCCAAGAGGGACAGATTTTGTCTACACCTTC. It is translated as CASSPRGTDFVYTF.

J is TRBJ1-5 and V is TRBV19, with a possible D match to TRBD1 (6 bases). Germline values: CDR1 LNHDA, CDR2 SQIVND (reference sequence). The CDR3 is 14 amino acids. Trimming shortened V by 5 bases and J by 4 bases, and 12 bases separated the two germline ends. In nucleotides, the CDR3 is TGTGCCAGTAGTCCCGGGGGGCAGAATCAGCCCCAGCATTTT. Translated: CASSPGGQNQPQHF.

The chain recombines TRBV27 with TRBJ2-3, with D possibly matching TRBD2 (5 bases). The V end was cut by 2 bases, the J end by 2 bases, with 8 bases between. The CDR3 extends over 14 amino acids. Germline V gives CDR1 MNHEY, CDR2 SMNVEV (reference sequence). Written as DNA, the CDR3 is TGTGCCAGCAGTTTACGGGGATCCACAGATACGCAGTATTTT. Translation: CASSLRGSTDTQYF.

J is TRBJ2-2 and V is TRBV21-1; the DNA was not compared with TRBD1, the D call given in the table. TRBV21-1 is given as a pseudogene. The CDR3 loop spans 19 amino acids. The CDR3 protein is CASSKSPTGILMNTGELFF. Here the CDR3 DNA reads TGTGCCAGCAGCAAAAGCCCGACAGGAATTCTCATGAACACCGGGGAGCTGTTTTTT.

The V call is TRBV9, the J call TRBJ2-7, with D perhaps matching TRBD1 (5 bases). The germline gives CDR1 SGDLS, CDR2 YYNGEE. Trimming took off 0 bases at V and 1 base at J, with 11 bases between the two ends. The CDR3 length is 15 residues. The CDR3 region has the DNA TGTGCCAGCAGCGTAGGGGGCAAGGGGTCCTACGAGCAGTACTTC. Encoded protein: CASSVGGKGSYEQYF.

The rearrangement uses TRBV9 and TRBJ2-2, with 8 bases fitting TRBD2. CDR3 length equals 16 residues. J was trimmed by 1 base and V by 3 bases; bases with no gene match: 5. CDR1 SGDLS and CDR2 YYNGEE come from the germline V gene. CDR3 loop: CASSAAGGWNTGELFF. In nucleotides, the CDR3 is TGTGCCAGCAGCGCCGCGGGGGGTTGGAACACCGGGGAGCTGTTTTTT.

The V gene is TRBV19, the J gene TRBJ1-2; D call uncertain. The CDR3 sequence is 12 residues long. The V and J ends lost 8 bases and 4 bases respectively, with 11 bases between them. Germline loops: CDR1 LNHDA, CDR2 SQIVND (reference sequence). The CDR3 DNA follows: TGTGCCAGTTATTGGGTCGGCTATGGCTACACCTTC. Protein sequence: CASYWVGYGYTF.

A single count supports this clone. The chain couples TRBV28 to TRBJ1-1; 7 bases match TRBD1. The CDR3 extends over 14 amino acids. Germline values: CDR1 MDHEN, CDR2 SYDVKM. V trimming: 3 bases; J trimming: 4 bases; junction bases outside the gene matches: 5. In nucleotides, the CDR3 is TGTGCCAGCAGTTTTAAGGGGGCAGGCACTGAAGCTTTCTTT. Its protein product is CASSFKGAGTEAFF.

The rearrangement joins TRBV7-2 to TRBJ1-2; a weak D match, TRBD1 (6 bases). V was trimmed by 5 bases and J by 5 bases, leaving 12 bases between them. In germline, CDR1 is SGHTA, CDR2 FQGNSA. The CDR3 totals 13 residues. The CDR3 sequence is CASSQGTAYGYTF. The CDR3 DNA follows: TGTGCCAGCAGCCAGGGGACTGCTTATGGCTACACCTTC.

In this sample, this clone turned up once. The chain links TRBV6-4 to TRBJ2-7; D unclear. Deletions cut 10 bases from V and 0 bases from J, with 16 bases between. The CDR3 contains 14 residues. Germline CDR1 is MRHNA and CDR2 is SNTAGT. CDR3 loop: CATRGLRISYEQYF. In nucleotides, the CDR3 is TGTGCCACACGTGGGCTCCGAATCTCCTACGAGCAGTACTTC.

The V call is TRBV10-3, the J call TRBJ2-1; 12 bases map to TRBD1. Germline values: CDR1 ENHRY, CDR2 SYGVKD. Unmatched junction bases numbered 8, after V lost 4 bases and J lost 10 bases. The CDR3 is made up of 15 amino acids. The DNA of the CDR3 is TGTGCCATCAGTGGGATCGGGACAGGGGGCCGCGAGCAGTTCTTC. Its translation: CAISGIGTGGREQFF.

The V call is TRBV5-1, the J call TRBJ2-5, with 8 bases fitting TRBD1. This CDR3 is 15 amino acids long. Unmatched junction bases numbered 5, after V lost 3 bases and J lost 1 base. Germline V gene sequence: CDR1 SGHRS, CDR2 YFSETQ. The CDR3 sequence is CASSSVGQGQETQYF. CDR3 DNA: TGCGCCAGCAGCTCTGTAGGACAGGGCCAAGAGACCCAGTACTTC.

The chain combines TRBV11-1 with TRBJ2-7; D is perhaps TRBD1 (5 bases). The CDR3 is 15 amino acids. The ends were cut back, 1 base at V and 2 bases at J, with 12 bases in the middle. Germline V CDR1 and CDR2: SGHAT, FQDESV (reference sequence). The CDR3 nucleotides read TGTGCCAGCAGCTTAGGGGCTGGACAAACCTACGAGCAGTACTTC. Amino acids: CASSLGAGQTYEQYF. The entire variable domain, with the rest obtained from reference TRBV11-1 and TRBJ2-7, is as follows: EAEVAQSPRYKITEKSQAVAFWCDPISGHATLYWYRQILGQGPELLVQFQDESVVDDSQLPKDRFSAERLKGVDSTLKIQPAELGDSAMYLCASSLGAGQTYEQYFGPGTRLTVT.